This T cell receptor beta chain was captured by sequencing in a study of Graves' ophthalmopathy and Graves' hyperthyroidism. Study at large: At the time of initial diagnosis and before any treatment, peripheral blood was collected.

In this cohort, patients with other autoimmune diseases, uncontrolled infections, pregnancy or lactation were excluded. The CDR3 runs to 14 residues. J gave up 3 bases and V 3 bases, and 4 bases lay outside the gene matches. Germline lookup yields CDR1 SGHTA and CDR2 FQGNSA. Amplification of the TCR beta CDR3 regions used RNA transcripts (as template). HTBI primers were employed in first-round RT-PCR, then a second-round multiplex PCR followed. TCRdb analysed the multiplex PCR reads with MiXCR anew, one entry per CDR3 protein. This table holds almost 750,000 distinct CDR3 sequences, roughly 40% found once.

Material: peripheral blood. V is TRBV7-2 and J is TRBJ1-2, with TRBD1 identical over 7 bases. The clonotype was recovered from an adult man with Graves' ophthalmopathy. The CDR3 protein is CASSFKGADYGYTF. The CDR3 coding sequence is TGTGCCAGCAGCTTCAAGGGGGCTGACTATGGCTACACCTTC.